The clone carrying this T cell receptor beta chain was picked up a small number of times. This specimen comes from a study of T cell changes during pregnancy in multiple sclerosis. Method: immunoSEQ multiplex PCR; TCRdb's copy keeps in-frame clones and lacks some. The sample lists 25,000 to 35,000 clones, about nine tenths seen once, with approximately 5% in the top ten. Germline V gene sequence: CDR1 MRHNA, CDR2 SNTAGT. After removal of 3 bases from V and 3 bases from J, the junction contained 1 base not matched to a gene. CDR3 length equals 15 residues. The chain has TRBV6-4 and TRBJ2-1; 11 bases align to TRBD1. This clonotype was sampled from a female donor with multiple sclerosis, enrolled in a pregnancy study. Specimen: CD8+ T cells from peripheral blood mononuclear cells, collected in the first trimester of pregnancy. Written as DNA, the CDR3 is TGTGCCAGCAGTGAGGGGACAGGGGGCTACAATGAGCAGTTCTTC. Amino acids: CASSEGTGGYNEQFF.